The source of this T cell receptor (beta chain) is a study of T cells after yellow fever vaccination. General study findings and limits: Researchers noted that a small share of clonotypes showed up in both CD4 and CD8 compartments.

Template switching by 5'RACE produced TCR cDNA, adding a universal primer site and UMIs. Using its own MiXCR run on the 5' RACE reads, TCRdb lists one record per CDR3 protein. The table records 250,000 or so distinct CDR3 sequences, approximately 3.6% of them present only once. The ends lost 5 bases at V and 2 bases at J; junction bases unmatched: 2. There are 14 residues in the CDR3. Germline V lookup: CDR1 SGHTA, CDR2 FQGNSA. This clonotype was counted ten times or more. The antigen is unknown. This clonotype was obtained from a man between 18 and 35 years old who received the YFV17D yellow fever vaccine. Material: PBMCs, obtained 15 days after the yellow fever booster vaccination. The chain recombines TRBV7-2 with TRBJ2-7; 11 bases agree with TRBD2. CDR3 bases: TGTGCCAGCAGCCCGGGACTAGCGGCCTACGAGCAGTACTTC. As protein: CASSPGLAAYEQYF.